This TCR beta chain is from a study of blood T cells in healthy people across ages. General observations from the study: A strong correlation was seen between TCR beta diversity and naive T cell percentage.

Donors were healthy Caucasian individuals from Russia aged about 6 to 95. This clonotype was seen a single time. Its specificity is not known. The germline V gene encodes CDR1 DFQATT and CDR2 SNEGSKA (reference sequence). The CDR3 has 14 residues. The V segment lost 0 bases and the J segment 4 bases; nucleotides outside the gene matches: 4. Through a sample-barcoded 5' primer and a J-beta primer mix, a second PCR was run for roughly 7 to 11 cycles. TCRdb redid the calling of the 5' RACE reads with MiXCR, one entry per CDR3 protein. The data hold 1.5 million to 2 million distinct CDR3 sequences, with about 31% observed a single time.

Material: blood. The TCR comes from a woman aged 30 to 39 in good health. This chain joins TRBV20-1 and TRBJ1-1, with 8 bases lining up with TRBD1. As DNA, the CDR3 is TGCAGTGCTAGAGATGACAGGGGAAGCACTGAAGCTTTCTTT. It specifies CSARDDRGSTEAFF.